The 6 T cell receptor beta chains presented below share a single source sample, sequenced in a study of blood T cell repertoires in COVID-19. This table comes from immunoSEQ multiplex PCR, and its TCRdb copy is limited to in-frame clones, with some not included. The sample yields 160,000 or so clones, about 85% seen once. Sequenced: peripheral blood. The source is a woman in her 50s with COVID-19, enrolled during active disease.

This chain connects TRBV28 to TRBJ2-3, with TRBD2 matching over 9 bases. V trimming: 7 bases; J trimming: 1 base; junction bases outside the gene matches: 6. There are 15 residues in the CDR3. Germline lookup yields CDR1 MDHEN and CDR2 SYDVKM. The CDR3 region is CASKTIAGGTDTQYF. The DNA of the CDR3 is TGTGCCAGCAAAACCATAGCGGGAGGCACAGATACGCAGTATTTT.

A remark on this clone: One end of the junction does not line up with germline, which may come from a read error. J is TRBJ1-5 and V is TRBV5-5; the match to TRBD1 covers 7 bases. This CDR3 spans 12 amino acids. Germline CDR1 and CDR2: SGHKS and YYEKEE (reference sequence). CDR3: CASSLTGQYWYF. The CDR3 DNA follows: TGTGCCAGCAGTTTGACAGGGCAGTACTGGTATTTT.

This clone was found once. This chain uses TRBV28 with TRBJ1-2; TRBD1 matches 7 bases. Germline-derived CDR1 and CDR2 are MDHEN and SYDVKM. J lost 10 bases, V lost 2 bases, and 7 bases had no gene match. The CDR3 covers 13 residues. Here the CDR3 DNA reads TGTGCCAGCAGTTTACCGACAGGGAACTACTACACCTTC. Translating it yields CASSLPTGNYYTF.

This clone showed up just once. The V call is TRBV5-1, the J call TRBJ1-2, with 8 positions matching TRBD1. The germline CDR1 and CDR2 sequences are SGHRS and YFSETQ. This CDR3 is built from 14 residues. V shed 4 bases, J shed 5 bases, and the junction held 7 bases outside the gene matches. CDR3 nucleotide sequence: TGCGCCAGCAGCGACGGGACAGGTGTATATGGCTACACCTTC. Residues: CASSDGTGVYGYTF.

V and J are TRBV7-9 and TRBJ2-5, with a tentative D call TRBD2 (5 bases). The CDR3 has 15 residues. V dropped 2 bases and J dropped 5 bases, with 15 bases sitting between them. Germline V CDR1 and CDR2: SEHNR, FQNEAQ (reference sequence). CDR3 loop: CASSLPLDLWETQYF. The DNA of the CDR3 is TGTGCCAGCAGCTTACCCCTGGACTTATGGGAGACCCAGTACTTC. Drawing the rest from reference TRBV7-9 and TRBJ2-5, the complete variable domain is DTGVSQNPRHKITKRGQNVTFRCDPISEHNRLYWYRQTLGQGPEFLTYFQNEAQLEKSRLLSDRFSAERPKGSFSTLEIQRTEQGDSAMYLCASSLPLDLWETQYFGPGTRLLVL.

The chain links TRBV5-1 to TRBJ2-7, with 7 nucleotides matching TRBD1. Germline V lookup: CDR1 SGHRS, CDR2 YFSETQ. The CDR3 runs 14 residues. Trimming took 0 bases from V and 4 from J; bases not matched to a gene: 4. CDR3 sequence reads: CASSLGDREYEQYF. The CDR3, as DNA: TGCGCCAGCAGCTTGGGAGACAGGGAATACGAGCAGTACTTC. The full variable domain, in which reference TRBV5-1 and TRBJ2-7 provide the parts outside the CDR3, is KAGVTQTPRYLIKTRGQQVTLSCSPISGHRSVSWYQQTPGQGLQFLFEYFSETQRNKGNFPGRFSGRQFSNSRSEMNVSTLELGDSALYLCASSLGDREYEQYFGPGTRLTVT.